This TCR beta chain was recorded in a study of stem cell transplantation in POMP-related autoinflammatory disease. Whole-study findings and limits: PRAID patients trended toward lower TRB diversity and higher clonality in all analyzed T-cell subsets. In PRAID patients, the number of distinct TRB V-J gene pairings was restricted.

Sequencing was performed with immunoSEQ multiplex PCR; in TCRdb, only in-frame clones are kept and a portion is missing. The profile shows some 68,000 clones, about nine tenths of them singletons. Regarding this clone: Its antigen remains unidentified.

CDR3 length: 17 residues. The trim removed 4 bases at V and 3 bases at J, leaving 11 bases unmatched. CDR1 PRHDT and CDR2 FYEKMQ come from the germline V gene (reference sequence). This TCR came from a human patient with POMP-related autoinflammation and immune dysregulation (PRAID). Some T cells here may be from the graft donor. Material: CD4+ T cells from PBMCs, obtained after stem cell transplantation. The genes are TRBV13 and TRBJ1-2; TRBD1 matches at 10 bases. The CDR3, as DNA: TGTGCCAGCAGCTCCCGACAGGGGGCAAGAGGGGACTATGGCTACACCTTC. Amino acids: CASSSRQGARGDYGYTF.